This paragraph covers one T cell receptor beta chain sequence. This record comes from a study of T cell responses to AZD1222 COVID-19 vaccine. Data came from immunoSEQ multiplex PCR; TCRdb stores just in-frame clones and leaves some out. The repertoire holds about 83,000 clones, with about 82% as singletons. This CDR3 spans 13 amino acids. V was pared by 5 bases and J by 10 bases, with 10 bases of the junction left unmatched. Germline CDR1 MNHEY, CDR2 SVGAGI. Here the sequenced sample was peripheral blood, taken on day 0 of AZD1222 vaccination. The TCR originated in an adult in good health. The gene calls are TRBV6-5 and TRBJ1-1; TRBD1 aligns across 7 bases. The CDR3 DNA reads TGTGCCAGCAGTCCCGACAGGGAGAGAGTAGCTTTCTTT. Translated: CASSPDRERVAFF.